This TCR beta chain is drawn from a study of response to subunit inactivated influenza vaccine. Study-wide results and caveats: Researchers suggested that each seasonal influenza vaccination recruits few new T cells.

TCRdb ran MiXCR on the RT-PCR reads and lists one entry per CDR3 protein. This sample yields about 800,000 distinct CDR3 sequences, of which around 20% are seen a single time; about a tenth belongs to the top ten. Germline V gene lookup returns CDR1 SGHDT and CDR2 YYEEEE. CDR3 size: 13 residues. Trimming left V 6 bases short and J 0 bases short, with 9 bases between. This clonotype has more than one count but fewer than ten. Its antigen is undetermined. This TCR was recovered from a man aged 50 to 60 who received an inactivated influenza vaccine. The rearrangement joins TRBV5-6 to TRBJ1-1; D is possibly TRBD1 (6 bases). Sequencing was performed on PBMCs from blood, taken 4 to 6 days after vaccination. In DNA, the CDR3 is TGTGCCAGCACCGACAGGCTGAACACTGAAGCTTTCTTT. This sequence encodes CASTDRLNTEAFF.